This is a list of T cell receptor beta chains from one sample in a study of blood T cell repertoires in COVID-19. The assay was immunoSEQ multiplex PCR, and TCRdb's table has in-frame clones only and misses some. The profile shows 200,000 to 300,000 clones, around 90% of them singletons. The sample consisted of peripheral blood. These receptors were obtained from a man in his fifties or sixties who had recovered from COVID-19. CDR3s include the opening cysteine and the closing phenylalanine or tryptophan. The D gene is left open where the match is weak. Rows give clone size only sometimes, using once, few, many, or a class for an expanded clone.

>TRBV5-1|-|few|TRBJ1-1
TGCGCCAGCAGCTCTGGAGCTACTAAACAAGCTTTCTTT
CASSSGATKQAFF
>TRBV7-3|TRBD2|-|TRBJ2-7
TGTGCCAGCAGCCCCACGGGAGCGGGGGGGCTTAACGAGCAGTACTTC
CASSPTGAGGLNEQYF
>TRBV27|TRBD2|once|TRBJ2-7
TGTGCCAGCAGTTTCCCTAGCGGGGGAGCCTACGAGCAGTACTTC
CASSFPSGGAYEQYF
>TRBV6-5|-|-|TRBJ2-7
TGTGCCACCGTGCGACTAGGCTACGAGCAGTACTTC
CATVRLGYEQYF
>TRBV19|-|-|TRBJ1-4
TGTGCCAGTAGTCGTCCAGGGATCCCTAATGAAAAACTGTTTTTT
CASSRPGIPNEKLFF
>TRBV12-3/TRBV12-4|TRBD1|-|TRBJ2-1
TGTGCCAGCAGTTTAGGCGGGACAGGGGAGTTCTTC
CASSLGGTGEFF
>TRBV6-1|-|-|TRBJ1-4
TGTGCCAGCAGTGAAGCCCAAACCGTTCGGGAGGAAAAACTGTTTTTT
CASSEAQTVREEKLFF
>TRBV3-1/TRBV3-2|TRBD1|-|TRBJ2-7
TGTGCCAGCAGCCAACTACGGACAGGGGGTTCCTACGAGCAGTACTTC
CASSQLRTGGSYEQYF
>TRBV19|-|-|TRBJ2-3
TGTGCCAGTAGTATTTCCGGACAAACCTCCACAGAGGAGTATTTT
CASSISGQTSTEEYF
>TRBV14|TRBD1|once|TRBJ1-1
TGTGCCAGCAGCTTAGGGGGCGTGCGAGGGGCGCGGATCTTT
CASSLGGVRGARIF
>TRBV4-1|TRBD2|-|TRBJ2-3
TGCGCCAGCAGCCAAGAGGAAGGGCTAGCGGGGACAGATACGCAGTATTTT
CASSQEEGLAGTDTQYF
>TRBV6-2/TRBV6-3|-|-|TRBJ2-7
TGTGCCAGCAGCCCGGCGGGGGCAGCCACCTACGAGCAGTACTTC
CASSPAGAATYEQYF
>TRBV14|-|-|TRBJ1-3
TGTGCCAGCAGCCTCCTACCTGGAAACACCATATATTTT
CASSLLPGNTIYF
>TRBV29-1|TRBD1|-|TRBJ2-3
TGCAGCGTTGTCGGGGGGACAGGGGTGGGAGATACGCAGTATTTT
CSVVGGTGVGDTQYF
>TRBV5-6|-|-|TRBJ2-7
TGTGCCAGCAGCCCCCAGAGCCGGGGCGAGCAGTACTTC
CASSPQSRGEQYF
>TRBV18|TRBD1|-|TRBJ1-1
TGTGCCAGCTCAGATGGACAGGGGGCCACTGAAGCTTTCTTT
CASSDGQGATEAFF
>TRBV6-5|-|-|TRBJ1-5
TGTGCCACCACAGACCAGTCCCTTCCGAATCAGCCCCAGCATTTT
CATTDQSLPNQPQHF
>TRBV29-1|-|-|TRBJ1-4
TGCAGCGTTGACAGGGTGGACGATGAAAAACTGTTTTTT
CSVDRVDDEKLFF
>TRBV5-4|-|-|TRBJ1-1
TGTGCCAGCAGCCACGGGGGAGGGAACACTGAAGCTTTCTTT
CASSHGGGNTEAFF
>TRBV5-6|-|-|TRBJ1-5
TGTGCCAGCAGCTTGGGGCAGGGCTATCAGCCCCAGCATTTT
CASSLGQGYQPQHF
>TRBV3-1/TRBV3-2|-|-|TRBJ2-1
TGTGCCAGCAGCCAAGATCGTGAGTATACCTACAATGAGCAGTTCTTC
CASSQDREYTYNEQFF
>TRBV11-2|-|-|TRBJ2-1
TGTGCCAGCAGCCCTACTCCGATAAGGGGCAATGAGCAGTTCTTC
CASSPTPIRGNEQFF
>TRBV21-1|-|-|TRBJ1-5
TGTGCCAGCAGCAAACCGCGCAAGAACAAGGAGAGAAGAAGCAATCAGCCCCAGCATTTT
CASSKPRKNKERRSNQPQHF
>TRBV19|TRBD1|-|TRBJ1-4
TGTGCCAGTAAACAGGGGGCGAATAATGAAAAACTGTTTTTT
CASKQGANNEKLFF
>TRBV29-1|-|-|TRBJ1-3
TGCAGCGTTGAAATAATAAACACCATATATTTT
CSVEIINTIYF
>TRBV5-1|-|-|TRBJ1-3
TGCGCCAGCAGCCCGGGTCTTTACTCTGGAAACACCATATATTTT
CASSPGLYSGNTIYF
>TRBV5-1|-|-|TRBJ2-1
TGCGCCAGCAGCTTGGAAGAACCGGGAAATGAGCAGTTCTTC
CASSLEEPGNEQFF
>TRBV5-5|TRBD2|-|TRBJ2-2
TGTGCCAGCAGCTTGGCCGGGGGGGCCGGCACCGGGGAGCTGTTTTTT
CASSLAGGAGTGELFF
>TRBV6-6|TRBD2|-|TRBJ2-7
TGTGCCAGCATCGGCGGGGGGGTGAGGGGCGAGCAGTACTTC
CASIGGGVRGEQYF
>TRBV6-2/TRBV6-3|-|-|TRBJ1-5
TGTGCCAGCAGTTACTCTCCACTAAGCCAAAGGAATCAGCCCCAGCATTTT
CASSYSPLSQRNQPQHF
>TRBV5-4|TRBD2|-|TRBJ2-5
TGTGCCAGCAGCTCCCCAGCGGGGGTAGAGACCCAGTACTTC
CASSSPAGVETQYF
>TRBV7-2|-|once|TRBJ1-5
TGTGCCAGCACCTTGGGAGCCGGGACAAAGGGGAGTCAGCCCCAGCATTTT
CASTLGAGTKGSQPQHF